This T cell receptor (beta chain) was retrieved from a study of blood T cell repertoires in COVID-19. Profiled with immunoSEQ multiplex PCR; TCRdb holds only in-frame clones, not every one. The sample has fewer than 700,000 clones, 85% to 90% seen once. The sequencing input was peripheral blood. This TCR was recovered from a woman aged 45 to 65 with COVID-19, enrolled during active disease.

The CDR3 bases are TGCGCCAGCAGCGCCACGACAGGGGGCGAGCAGTACTTC. This translates into CASSATTGGEQYF. The V gene is TRBV5-1, the J gene TRBJ2-7, with TRBD1 matching over 9 bases. The trim removed 4 bases at V and 6 bases at J, leaving 5 bases unmatched. The CDR3 has 13 residues. CDR1 and CDR2 (germline): SGHRS, YFSETQ.